This record looks at one TCR beta chain sequence and its context. The antigen is undetermined. CDR3 length: 12 residues. The germline V gene encodes CDR1 GTSNPN and CDR2 SVGIG (reference sequence). The sample comes from a study of cytomegalovirus exposure and HLA in healthy donors. General observations from the study: Published work reported that the classifier diagnosed cytomegalovirus status with high specificity and sensitivity.

The study ran its PCR with 60 Vbeta and 13 Jbeta primers. Profiling relied on immunoSEQ multiplex PCR, and the TCRdb table lists in-frame clones only, not all of them. This sample carries about 160,000 clones, 75% to 90% of them seen once, and the ten largest clones take roughly 5%. This receptor was identified in a man aged 30 to 39 in good health and CMV-seronegative. The sequenced sample was PBMCs. The chain combines TRBV30 with TRBJ2-5, with D perhaps assigned TRBD1 or TRBD2 (5 bases each). The DNA end lines up better with TRBJ2-7; the J call may be wrong. The CDR3 DNA follows: TGTGCCTGGAATCTGGGGGCCTACGAGCAGTACTTC. It translates to CAWNLGAYEQYF.